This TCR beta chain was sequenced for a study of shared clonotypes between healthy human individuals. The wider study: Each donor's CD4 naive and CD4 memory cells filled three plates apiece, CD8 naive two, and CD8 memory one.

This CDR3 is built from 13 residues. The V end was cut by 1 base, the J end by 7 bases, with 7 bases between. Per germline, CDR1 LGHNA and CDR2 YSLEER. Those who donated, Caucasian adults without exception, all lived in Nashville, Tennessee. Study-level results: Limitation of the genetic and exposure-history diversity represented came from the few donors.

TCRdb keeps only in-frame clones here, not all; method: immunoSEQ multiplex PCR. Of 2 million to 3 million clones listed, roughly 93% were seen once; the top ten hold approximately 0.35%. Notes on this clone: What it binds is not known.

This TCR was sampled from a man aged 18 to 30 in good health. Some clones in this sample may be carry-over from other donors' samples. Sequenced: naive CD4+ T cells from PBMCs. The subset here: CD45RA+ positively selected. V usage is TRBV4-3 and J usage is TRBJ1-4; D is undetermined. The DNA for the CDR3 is TGCGCCAGCAGCCAAGGAGACGTTGAAAAACTGTTTTTT. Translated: CASSQGDVEKLFF.